This T cell receptor beta chain was documented in a study of blood T cell repertoires in COVID-19. For the study at large: Sites across the United States, Italy and Spain contributed samples from acute and convalescent COVID-19.

Sequencing was performed with immunoSEQ multiplex PCR; in TCRdb, only in-frame clones are kept and a portion is missing. The sample holds around 300,000 clones, 87% seen once. Trimming left V 1 base short and J 3 bases short, with 10 bases between. The CDR3 is 14 residues long. The V gene's germline CDR1 is SGHTS and CDR2 YDEGEE. Material: peripheral blood. This receptor was taken from a man aged 18 to 35 with active or convalescent COVID-19. The J gene is TRBJ1-1, the V gene TRBV5-8; tentatively, D is TRBD1 (5 bases). DNA of the CDR3: TGTGCCAGCAGCTTGCCCGGGGGGTACACTGAAGCTTTCTTT. Protein sequence: CASSLPGGYTEAFF.